Reported below is one T cell receptor beta chain. The sample comes from a study of control samples from healthy donors and cancer patients. Libraries were prepared by immunoSEQ multiplex PCR; TCRdb keeps only in-frame clonotypes and omits some of them. Among 110,000 to 150,000 clones listed, about 94% were seen once. V was shortened by 8 bases and J by 5 bases, with 16 bases between the two germline ends. CDR1 is LNHDA, CDR2 SQIVND, per germline (reference sequence). The CDR3 totals 14 residues. V is TRBV19 and J is TRBJ1-5; possible D gene TRBD1, 5 bases. Material for sequencing was PBMCs. The TCR originated in a man in his sixties with colorectal cancer. The CDR3 DNA reads as TGTGCCAGTTGTGGGGGGGGAGGGCATCAGCCCCAGCATTTT. Translated, it gives CASCGGGGHQPQHF.